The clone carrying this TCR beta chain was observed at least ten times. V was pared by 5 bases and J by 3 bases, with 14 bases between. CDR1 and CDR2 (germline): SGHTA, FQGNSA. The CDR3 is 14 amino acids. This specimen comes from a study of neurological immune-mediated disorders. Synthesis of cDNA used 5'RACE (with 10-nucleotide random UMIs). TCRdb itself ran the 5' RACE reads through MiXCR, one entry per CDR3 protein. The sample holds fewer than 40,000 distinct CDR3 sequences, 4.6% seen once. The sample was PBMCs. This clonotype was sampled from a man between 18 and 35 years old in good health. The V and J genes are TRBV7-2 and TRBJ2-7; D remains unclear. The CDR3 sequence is CASSPGSLYYEQYF. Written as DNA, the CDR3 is TGTGCCAGCAGCCCCGGGTCCCTATACTACGAGCAGTACTTC.